This T cell receptor (beta chain) emerged from a study of blood T cell repertoires in COVID-19. Study in general: Donors in the United States, Italy and Spain gave samples during acute or convalescent COVID-19. In each case, the material was cDNA or gDNA derived from T cells, B-cell-depleted T cells, or PBMCs.

CDR1 and CDR2 from the germline V gene are KGHSH and LQKENI. This CDR3 comprises 11 residues. Trimming stripped 6 bases from V and 3 bases from J, with 6 bases between. In the authors' workflow: By means of reference gene primer amplification, nucleated cell counts were estimated. Measured with immunoSEQ multiplex PCR; TCRdb has only the in-frame clones, and not every one. V, J and clone size were drawn from that table, and D and trimming were deduced from the DNA. In the table there are about 130,000 clones, 85% of which are singletons. The TCR comes from a man at least 80 years old with active or convalescent COVID-19. The specimen sequenced was peripheral blood. J is TRBJ2-7 and V is TRBV18; D is perhaps TRBD1 (6 bases). In DNA, the CDR3 is TGTGCCAGCTCGGACAGCTACGAGCAGTACTTC. This gives the protein CASSDSYEQYF.